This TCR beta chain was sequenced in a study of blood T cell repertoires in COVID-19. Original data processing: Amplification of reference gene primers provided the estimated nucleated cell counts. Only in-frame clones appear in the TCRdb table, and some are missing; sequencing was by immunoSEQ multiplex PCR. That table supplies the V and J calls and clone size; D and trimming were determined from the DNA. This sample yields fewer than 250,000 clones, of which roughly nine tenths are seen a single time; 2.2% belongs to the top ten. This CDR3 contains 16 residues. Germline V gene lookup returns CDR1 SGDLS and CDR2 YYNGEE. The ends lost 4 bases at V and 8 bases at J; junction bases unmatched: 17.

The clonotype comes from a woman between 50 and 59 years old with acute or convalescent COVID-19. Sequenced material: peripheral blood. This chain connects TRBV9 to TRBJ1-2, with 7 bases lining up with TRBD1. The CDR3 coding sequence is TGTGCCAGCAGCCTTCCCCCGGGCGGGACAGTACGAGGCTACACCTTC. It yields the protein CASSLPPGGTVRGYTF.